This entry is about one T cell receptor beta chain. Its antigen is still unknown. The Oncomine TCR Beta short-read assay was applied to DNA of cultured CD4+ T cells. TCRdb re-called the PCR reads through MiXCR, storing one row per CDR3 protein. The sample lists just over 3,000 distinct CDR3 sequences; around four fifths were seen once. The data belong to a study of vaccination and CD4 T cells after COVID-19. Described treatment: roughly 11-day PBMC culture with coronavirus spike peptide pools or control peptides (ViraFEST assay). CDR3 size: 17 residues. Germline assignment: CDR1 MNHEY and CDR2 SVGEGT. Unmatched junction bases numbered 15, after V lost 6 bases and J lost 4 bases.

The sequenced sample was CD4+ T cells from blood, cultured in vitro. The chain carries TRBV6-2 or TRBV6-3 and TRBJ1-5, with 7 positions matching TRBD1. The clonotype comes from a human donor who had recovered from COVID-19. CDR3: CASRPSRTGLENQPQHF. The CDR3 DNA is TGTGCCAGCAGGCCCTCCCGGACAGGACTAGAAAATCAGCCCCAGCATTTT.